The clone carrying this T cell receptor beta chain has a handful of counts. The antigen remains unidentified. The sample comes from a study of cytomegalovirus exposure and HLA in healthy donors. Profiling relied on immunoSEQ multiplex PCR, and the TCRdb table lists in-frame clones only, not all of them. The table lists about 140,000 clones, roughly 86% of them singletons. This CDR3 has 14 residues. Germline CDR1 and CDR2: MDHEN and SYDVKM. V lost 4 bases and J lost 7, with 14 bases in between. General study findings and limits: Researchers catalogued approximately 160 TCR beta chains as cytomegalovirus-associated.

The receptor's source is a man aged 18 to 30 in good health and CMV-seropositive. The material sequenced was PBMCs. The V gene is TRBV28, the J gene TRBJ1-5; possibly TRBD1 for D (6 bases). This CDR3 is CASSSGQSGQPQHF. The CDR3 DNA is TGTGCCAGCAGTTCAGGACAGAGTGGACAGCCCCAGCATTTT.